Reported below is one T cell receptor (beta chain). Its antigen is not known. The sample is drawn from a study of CD8 T cells in ankylosing spondylitis. Study-level points and caveats: Within ankylosing spondylitis blood, a TCR beta motif made up of seven to nine highly homologous variants appeared to be characteristic. As reported, disease-linked clones showed significant enrichment in matched ankylosing spondylitis synovial fluid. Disease-linked clones bore a CD8+ phenotype and were relatively rare in peripheral blood.

Looked up from germline, CDR1 is SEHNR and CDR2 is FQNEAQ (reference sequence). This CDR3 is built from 15 residues. The V end was cut by 0 bases, the J end by 5 bases, with 13 bases between. Quantitative 5'-RACE with molecular barcodes generated TCR beta libraries. Each CDR3 protein gets one entry after TCRdb re-called the 5' RACE reads with MiXCR. The data hold 190,000 or so distinct CDR3 sequences, with 10% to 15% observed a single time. The sample consisted of blood, either unsorted or a sorted T cell fraction (not recorded which). J is TRBJ2-5 and V is TRBV7-9; D is uncertain. The TCR comes from a male donor with ankylosing spondylitis or in good health (not recorded which). The CDR3 DNA reads as TGTGCCAGCAGCTTAGCGACAACGGGTCGGGAGACCCAGTACTTC. It codes for CASSLATTGRETQYF.